This paragraph reports one T cell receptor beta chain. The antigen remains undetermined. As for treatment: approximately 11-day PBMC culture with coronavirus spike peptide pools or control peptides (ViraFEST assay). Cultured CD4+ T cell DNA was sequenced using the Oncomine TCR Beta short-read assay. Someone extracted genomic DNA from cultured CD4+ T cells. TCRdb reanalysed the PCR reads using MiXCR and keeps one entry per CDR3 protein. The sample has 15,000 to 20,000 distinct CDR3 sequences, 55% to 85% seen once. This sample was taken from a study of vaccination and CD4 T cells after COVID-19. About the study: Participants got two doses of BNT162b2 or mRNA-1273 vaccine.

Overall study findings and caveats: The appearance of a median approximately 90% of reactive clones in convalescent patients occurred only post-vaccination.

Germline V gene data show CDR1 as MNHNS and CDR2 as SASEGT. The CDR3 is 10 amino acids. The V gene lost 6 bases and the J gene lost 5 bases, with 2 bases spanning the gap. The receptor was derived from a human donor who had recovered from COVID-19. V usage is TRBV6-1 and J usage is TRBJ2-1; no definite D call. Sample: CD4+ T cells from blood, cultured in vitro. CDR3 in amino acids: CASSHNEQFF. CDR3 sequence (DNA): TGTGCCAGCAGCCACAATGAGCAGTTCTTC.